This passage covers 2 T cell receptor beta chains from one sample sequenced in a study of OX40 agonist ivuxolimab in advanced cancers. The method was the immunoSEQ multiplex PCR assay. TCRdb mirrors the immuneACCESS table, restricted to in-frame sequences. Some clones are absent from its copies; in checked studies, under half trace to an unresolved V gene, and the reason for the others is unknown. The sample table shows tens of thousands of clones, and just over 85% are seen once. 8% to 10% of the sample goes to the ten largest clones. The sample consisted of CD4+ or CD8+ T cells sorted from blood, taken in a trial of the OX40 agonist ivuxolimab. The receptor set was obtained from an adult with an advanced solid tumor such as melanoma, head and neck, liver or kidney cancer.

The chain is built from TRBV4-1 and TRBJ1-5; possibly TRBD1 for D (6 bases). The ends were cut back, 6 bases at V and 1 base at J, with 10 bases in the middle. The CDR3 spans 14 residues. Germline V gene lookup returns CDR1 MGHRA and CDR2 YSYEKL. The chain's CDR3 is CASSARGSNQPQHF. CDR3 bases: TGCGCCAGCAGTGCTAGGGGGAGCAATCAGCCCCAGCATTTT.

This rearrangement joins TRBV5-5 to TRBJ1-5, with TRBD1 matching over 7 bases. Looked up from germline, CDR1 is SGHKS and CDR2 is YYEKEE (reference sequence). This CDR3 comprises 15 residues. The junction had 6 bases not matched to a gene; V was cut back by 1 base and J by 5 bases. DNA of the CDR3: TGTGCCAGCAGCTTGAACTGGGACAGCGATCAGCCCCAGCATTTT. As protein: CASSLNWDSDQPQHF.